This T cell receptor (beta chain) was recovered during a study of OX40 agonist ivuxolimab in advanced cancers. Turning to the study itself: Patients were dosed intravenously with ivuxolimab at 0.01 to 10 mg/kg every 2 weeks. Partial responses were achieved by three patients, of whom one had hepatocellular carcinoma and two had cutaneous melanoma.

Sequencing used immunoSEQ multiplex PCR; TCRdb keeps in-frame clones, though not all of them. The sample gives 35,000 to 50,000 clones, 88% of which show up once; approximately 0.97% is in the top ten. As concerns this clone: The antigen remains undetermined.

The germline V gene has CDR1 ENHRY and CDR2 SYGVKD. There are 15 residues in the CDR3. V was clipped by 6 bases and J by 0 bases; unmatched bases: 7. Findings and limits, study-wide: CD8+ T cells averaged more expanded clones than CD4+. The authors also found low normalized T-cell clonal expansion in some nonresponders.

This sequence was found in an adult with an advanced solid tumor such as melanoma, head and neck, liver or kidney cancer. The sequencing here drew on CD4+ or CD8+ T cells sorted from blood, taken in a trial of the OX40 agonist ivuxolimab. This sequence joins TRBV10-3 and TRBJ2-7; 8 nucleotides align to TRBD1. CDR3 nucleotides: TGTGCCATCAGACCTCGGACAGGGACCTCCTACGAGCAGTACTTC. As protein: CAIRPRTGTSYEQYF.